These 9 T cell receptor beta chains were sequenced from one sample in a study of tumour-infiltrating T cells in Burkitt lymphoma. Here immunoSEQ multiplex PCR was the method, and the copy in TCRdb shows in-frame clones only, minus some. In the table there are around 50,000 clones, more than 25% of which are singletons. The sample consisted of tumor tissue. The source of these receptors is a human donor with Burkitt lymphoma.

This clone came up once. The rearrangement uses TRBV27 and TRBJ2-6; D unclear. This CDR3 has 13 residues. Trimming cost V 6 bases and J 6 bases, with 9 bases left between them. Germline CDR1 MNHEY, CDR2 SMNVEV (reference sequence). CDR3 sequence (DNA): TGTGCCAGCAGCCTGTCTTTGGCCAACGTCCTGACTTTC. Its translation is CASSLSLANVLTF.

This chain uses TRBV6-6 with TRBJ2-2; 9 nucleotides agree with TRBD1. The germline CDR1 and CDR2 sequences are MNHNY and SVGAGI (reference sequence). CDR3 length: 15 amino acids. The V and J ends lost 4 bases and 4 bases, in that order; junction bases with no gene match: 4. The DNA for the CDR3 is TGTGCCAGCAGTTTAGGGACAGGGACCACCGGGGAGCTGTTTTTT. This sequence encodes CASSLGTGTTGELFF.

This clone has more than one count but fewer than ten. The chain joins TRBV19 to TRBJ1-2; 8 bases fit TRBD1. This CDR3 is built from 14 residues. Germline V CDR1 and CDR2: LNHDA, SQIVND (reference sequence). With 7 bases clipped from V and 4 bases from J, the junction kept 8 bases outside the gene matches. In DNA, the CDR3 is TGTGCCAGTATTCGGACAGGGACCACCTATGGCTACACCTTC. Amino acids: CASIRTGTTYGYTF.

This chain links TRBV5-1 with TRBJ1-4; D might be TRBD1 (5 bases). Trimming left V 4 bases short and J 6 bases short, with 13 bases between. The CDR3 runs to 14 residues. Per germline, CDR1 SGHRS and CDR2 YFSETQ. The CDR3 here is CASSVLRGDEKLFF. CDR3 sequence (DNA): TGCGCCAGCAGCGTCCTAAGGGGTGATGAAAAACTGTTTTTT.

The chain has TRBV27 and TRBJ2-6; 9 bases fit TRBD1. Trimming at V came to 4 bases and at J to 0 bases, leaving 1 base not matched to a gene. CDR1 is MNHEY and CDR2 is SMNVEV in the germline V gene (reference sequence). This CDR3 has 16 amino acids. This CDR3 reads CASSSGQGSGANVLTF. DNA of the CDR3: TGTGCCAGCAGTTCGGGACAGGGCTCTGGGGCCAACGTCCTGACTTTC.

This clone has more than one count but fewer than ten. The gene calls are TRBV5-1 and TRBJ1-5; 7 nucleotides align to TRBD1. V dropped 4 bases and J dropped 3; count of bases not matched to a gene: 7. The CDR3 loop spans 15 amino acids. CDR1 and CDR2 from the germline V gene are SGHRS and YFSETQ. The CDR3 loop is CASSPTGQNNQPQHF. The CDR3 DNA sequence: TGCGCCAGCAGCCCGACGGGACAGAACAATCAGCCCCAGCATTTT.

This chain links TRBV4-1 with TRBJ2-7; tentatively, D is TRBD1 or TRBD2 (6 bases each). There are 16 residues in the CDR3. V shed 0 bases and J shed 3 bases, with 15 bases lying between them. Germline V gives CDR1 MGHRA, CDR2 YSYEKL. CDR3 region: CASSQEVRDTFYEQYF. The CDR3 DNA follows: TGCGCCAGCAGCCAAGAAGTGCGGGACACGTTCTACGAGCAGTACTTC.

The rearrangement links TRBV19 to TRBJ1-1; no clear D gene. The CDR3 has 13 residues. V lost 3 bases, J lost 6 bases, and 11 bases lay in between. The V gene's germline CDR1 is LNHDA and CDR2 SQIVND (reference sequence). CDR3 sequence: CASSMSVASEAFF. For the CDR3, the DNA is TGTGCCAGTAGTATGTCTGTGGCCTCTGAAGCTTTCTTT.

The chain recombines TRBV7-9 with TRBJ1-2, with unresolved D. The CDR3 is 12 amino acids. CDR1 and CDR2 from the germline V gene are SEHNR and FQNEAQ (reference sequence). Between the trimmed V and J ends, which lost 2 bases and 5 bases, there was a span of 6 bases. This CDR3 is CASSLTHYGYTF. The CDR3 DNA reads TGTGCCAGCAGCTTAACCCATTATGGCTACACCTTC.